The 20 T cell receptor beta chains presented below share a single source sample, sequenced in a study of shared clonotypes between healthy human individuals. Profiled with immunoSEQ multiplex PCR; TCRdb holds only in-frame clones, not every one. The sample shows millions of clones, about 95% of them seen only once. The naive CD8 fraction comprised CD45RO-negative cells positively selected for CCR7 and excluded terminally differentiated effector memory CD45RA+ cells. Sequenced input: naive CD8+ T cells sorted from blood. The source of these receptors is a man younger than 30 in good health.

The chain is built from TRBV4-3 and TRBJ1-1; 8 nucleotides align to TRBD1. J gave up 3 bases and V 0 bases, and 6 bases lay outside the gene matches. The CDR3 runs to 16 residues. Germline V lookup: CDR1 LGHNA, CDR2 YSLEER. CDR3 DNA: TGCGCCAGCAGCCAAGAATCGACAGGGGCCTACACTGAAGCTTTCTTT. Protein sequence: CASSQESTGAYTEAFF.

This clone was recorded once. J is TRBJ2-3 and V is TRBV7-9; the match to TRBD1 covers 7 bases. Trimming cost V 11 bases and J 2 bases; bases outside gene matches: 13. This CDR3 has 15 amino acids. Germline V CDR1 and CDR2: SEHNR, FQNEAQ (reference sequence). The CDR3 here is CAEQGVGSHTDTQYF. CDR3 in DNA: TGTGCCGAGCAGGGGGTTGGATCTCACACAGATACGCAGTATTTT.

The rearrangement uses TRBV13 and TRBJ2-1; TRBD1 aligns across 9 bases. The V gene's germline CDR1 is PRHDT and CDR2 FYEKMQ (reference sequence). J was trimmed by 5 bases and V by 5 bases; bases with no gene match: 4. This CDR3 has 14 amino acids. The CDR3 DNA sequence: TGTGCCAGCAGCGGACAGGGGACAAACAATGAGCAGTTCTTC. It encodes CASSGQGTNNEQFF.

The J gene is TRBJ2-1, the V gene TRBV7-9, with D possibly matching TRBD1 (6 bases). Trimming cost V 1 base and J 0 bases, with 10 bases left between them. Germline CDR1 SEHNR, CDR2 FQNEAQ (reference sequence). This CDR3 is 16 amino acids long. CDR3 coding DNA: TGTGCCAGCAGCTTAGGCCTAGGGGGCTCCTACAATGAGCAGTTCTTC. Translated: CASSLGLGGSYNEQFF.

This clone has just one count. This chain uses TRBV19 with TRBJ2-1; tentatively, D is TRBD2 (5 bases). Germline assignment: CDR1 LNHDA and CDR2 SQIVND (reference sequence). This CDR3 has 15 residues. V lost 7 bases and J lost 0, with 13 bases in between. The CDR3 DNA is TGTGCCAGTAAAGAGTCGGGGATCTCCTACAATGAGCAGTTCTTC. Translating gives CASKESGISYNEQFF.

This sequence joins TRBV6-5 and TRBJ2-1, with 7 bases fitting TRBD2. The germline V gene encodes CDR1 MNHEY and CDR2 SVGAGI. CDR3 size: 14 residues. Trimming at V came to 7 bases and at J to 4 bases, leaving 7 bases not matched to a gene. Here the CDR3 DNA reads TGTGCCAGCACGGGGGACTACCCATACAATGAGCAGTTCTTC. This gives the protein CASTGDYPYNEQFF.

This clone was observed a few times. CDR3 nucleotide sequence: TGTGCCAGCAGCAATACAGGGGGTGTTGGAAACACCATATATTTT. Protein sequence: CASSNTGGVGNTIYF. The J gene is TRBJ1-3, the V gene TRBV5-6; TRBD1 agrees at 8 bases. The germline V gene encodes CDR1 SGHDT and CDR2 YYEEEE. The CDR3 covers 15 residues. Trimming cost V 4 bases and J 3 bases; bases outside gene matches: 6. The entire variable domain, with the rest obtained from reference TRBV5-6 and TRBJ1-3, is as follows: DAGVTQSPTHLIKTRGQQVTLRCSPKSGHDTVSWYQQALGQGPQFIFQYYEEEERQRGNFPDRFSGHQFPNYSSELNVNALLLGDSALYLCASSNTGGVGNTIYFGEGSWLTVV.

The rearrangement uses TRBV7-9 and TRBJ2-1, with 8 bases matching TRBD1. The V segment lost 1 base and the J segment 4 bases; nucleotides outside the gene matches: 6. Germline lookup yields CDR1 SEHNR and CDR2 FQNEAQ (reference sequence). This CDR3 has 16 amino acids. CDR3 protein: CASSLDVTGVYNEQFF. The CDR3 bases are TGTGCCAGCAGCTTAGATGTGACAGGGGTTTACAATGAGCAGTTCTTC.

This sequence joins TRBV13 and TRBJ2-5, with 7 bases lining up with TRBD1. Germline V gene lookup returns CDR1 PRHDT and CDR2 FYEKMQ (reference sequence). Trimming took 5 bases from V and 1 from J; bases not matched to a gene: 7. The CDR3 has 15 residues. For the CDR3, the DNA is TGTGCCAGCAGCGCCTTGACAGGGTTCCAAGAGACCCAGTACTTC. Its protein is CASSALTGFQETQYF.

The chain uses TRBV19 and TRBJ1-5; D remains ambiguous. V was pared by 7 bases and J by 0 bases, with 19 bases between. The CDR3 totals 17 residues. CDR1 LNHDA and CDR2 SQIVND come from the germline V gene (reference sequence). DNA of the CDR3: TGTGCCAGTATTAGTACTTGGATCTCTCATAGCAATCAGCCCCAGCATTTT. It codes for CASISTWISHSNQPQHF.

CDR3 loop: CASSQDRGSEKLFF. The DNA of the CDR3 is TGCGCCAGCAGCCAGGACAGGGGCAGTGAAAAACTGTTTTTT. The V and J genes are TRBV4-1 and TRBJ1-4; TRBD1 matches 9 bases. CDR1 MGHRA and CDR2 YSYEKL come from the germline V gene. The CDR3 consists of 14 residues. V lost 3 bases, J lost 7 bases, and 3 bases stayed unmatched.

The gene calls are TRBV7-9 and TRBJ2-7; possibly TRBD1 for D (6 bases). This CDR3 is 15 amino acids long. Germline V gene lookup returns CDR1 SEHNR and CDR2 FQNEAQ (reference sequence). The V gene lost 3 bases and the J gene lost 2 bases, with 14 bases spanning the gap. In nucleotides, the CDR3 is TGTGCCAGCAGCTTGGGGACACCCTTTGCCTACGAGCAGTACTTC. This gives the protein CASSLGTPFAYEQYF.

The chain has TRBV19 and TRBJ2-6, with 12 bases identical to TRBD1. This CDR3 is 17 amino acids long. Germline lookup yields CDR1 LNHDA and CDR2 SQIVND (reference sequence). J was trimmed by 2 bases and V by 9 bases; bases with no gene match: 8. CDR3 residues: CASFPGTGGPGANVLTF. Here the CDR3 DNA reads TGTGCCAGCTTCCCTGGGACAGGGGGCCCTGGGGCCAACGTCCTGACTTTC.

This clone was counted a single time. The chain has TRBV5-1 and TRBJ2-2; perhaps TRBD2 as D (5 bases). The germline gives CDR1 SGHRS, CDR2 YFSETQ. The CDR3 is 14 amino acids. Trimming shortened V by 5 bases and J by 0 bases, and 8 bases separated the two germline ends. CDR3 in DNA: TGCGCCAGCAGTTGGGAGTCGAACACCGGGGAGCTGTTTTTT. It is translated as CASSWESNTGELFF.

Turning to this clone: This same CDR3 is encoded by further DNA sequences in the sample. The V gene is TRBV9, the J gene TRBJ2-2; tentatively, D is TRBD1 (6 bases). Trimming removed 4 bases from V and 4 bases from J, with 8 bases in between. This CDR3 region has 13 residues. Germline CDR1 and CDR2: SGDLS and YYNGEE. CDR3 in amino acids: CASSLGGTGELFF. In DNA form, the CDR3 reads TGTGCCAGCAGCCTAGGGGGCACCGGGGAGCTGTTTTTT.

The chain links TRBV6-1 to TRBJ2-7; D gene ambiguous. Per germline, CDR1 MNHNS and CDR2 SASEGT. Trimming left V 2 bases short and J 3 bases short, with 11 bases between. CDR3 length: 14 amino acids. The CDR3 DNA follows: TGTGCCAGCAGTGAACCGGATTTCCTCTACGAGCAGTACTTC. It encodes CASSEPDFLYEQYF.

This sequence joins TRBV5-1 and TRBJ2-3; D is unresolved. Germline loops: CDR1 SGHRS, CDR2 YFSETQ. The ends were cut back, 0 bases at V and 2 bases at J, with 10 bases in the middle. The CDR3 covers 15 residues. The CDR3 spells CASSLGQTYTDTQYF. DNA of the CDR3: TGCGCCAGCAGCTTGGGGCAGACTTACACAGATACGCAGTATTTT. Full variable domain (missing parts from reference TRBV5-1 and TRBJ2-3): KAGVTQTPRYLIKTRGQQVTLSCSPISGHRSVSWYQQTPGQGLQFLFEYFSETQRNKGNFPGRFSGRQFSNSRSEMNVSTLELGDSALYLCASSLGQTYTDTQYFGPGTRLTVL.

Turning to this clone: This same CDR3 is encoded by further DNA sequences in the sample. This chain links TRBV5-1 with TRBJ2-7; TRBD1 might be the D (5 bases). Trimming removed 4 bases at V and 4 bases at J, with 6 bases between. Germline CDR1 SGHRS, CDR2 YFSETQ. The length of the CDR3 is 11 residues. CDR3 loop: CASSTGYEQYF. For the CDR3, the DNA is TGCGCCAGCAGCACAGGTTACGAGCAGTACTTC.

V gene TRBV4-1 combines with J gene TRBJ1-2; the D gene is possibly TRBD1 (5 bases). V was clipped by 3 bases and J by 2 bases, with 16 bases between them. The CDR3 loop spans 16 amino acids. Germline-derived CDR1 and CDR2 are MGHRA and YSYEKL. Written as DNA, the CDR3 is TGCGCCAGCAGCCAGAAGGGGCCAGAGGGGAACTATGGCTACACCTTC. This sequence encodes CASSQKGPEGNYGYTF.

The V and J genes are TRBV5-1 and TRBJ2-2, with 7 bases aligning to TRBD1. CDR3 length equals 16 residues. CDR1 is SGHRS and CDR2 is YFSETQ in the germline V gene. V gave up 4 bases and J gave up 6 bases; unmatched junction bases: 12. The DNA for the CDR3 is TGCGCCAGCAGCGGACCGGGACAGTCTTTAGCCGGGGAGCTGTTTTTT. Its translation is CASSGPGQSLAGELFF.